Each of the 30 T cell receptor beta chains below was sequenced from the same sample in a study of blood T cell repertoires in COVID-19. Sequencing used immunoSEQ multiplex PCR; TCRdb keeps in-frame clones, though not all of them. The repertoire includes around 170,000 clones, approximately 86% of them detected once, and over 7% sits in the top ten. Sequencing used peripheral blood. The receptors derive from a man over 45 with active or convalescent COVID-19.

The V and J genes are TRBV3-1 (or the pseudogene TRBV3-2) and TRBJ1-1, with D unresolved. Germline-derived CDR1 and CDR2 are LGHDT and YNNKEL (reference sequence). V lost 1 base and J 6 bases, leaving 9 bases between the germline ends. The CDR3 contains 13 residues. CDR3 amino acids: CASSQAGRAEAFF. DNA of the CDR3: TGTGCCAGCAGCCAAGCGGGAAGAGCTGAAGCTTTCTTT.

The chain is built from TRBV19 and TRBJ2-2, with TRBD1 identical over 7 bases. Germline loops: CDR1 LNHDA, CDR2 SQIVND (reference sequence). V dropped 1 base and J dropped 5; count of bases not matched to a gene: 7. CDR3 length: 16 residues. The CDR3 nucleotides are TGTGCCAGTAGTATAGTAGGGGCAGGGGGAACCGGGGAGCTGTTTTTT. This gives the protein CASSIVGAGGTGELFF.

The genes are TRBV5-6 and TRBJ1-2; 11 positions match TRBD1. With V trimmed by 4 bases and J by 6 bases, 2 bases remained unmatched. CDR1 is SGHDT, CDR2 YYEEEE, per germline. CDR3 length: 13 amino acids. The CDR3: CASSQDRGHGYTF. The CDR3 bases are TGTGCCAGCAGCCAGGACAGGGGGCATGGCTACACCTTC.

J is TRBJ1-1 and V is TRBV14; weak D call: TRBD1 (5 bases). The CDR3 extends over 14 amino acids. Germline CDR1 SGHDN, CDR2 FVKESK. V was pared by 4 bases and J by 5 bases, with 14 bases between. CDR3 protein: CASSLAGLRTEAFF. The CDR3 region has the DNA TGTGCCAGCAGCCTTGCAGGGTTGAGGACTGAAGCTTTCTTT.

The chain couples TRBV7-2 to TRBJ2-7; D might be TRBD2 (6 bases). Trimming shortened V by 5 bases and J by 1 base, and 12 bases separated the two germline ends. CDR3 length: 14 amino acids. Germline loops: CDR1 SGHTA, CDR2 FQGNSA. CDR3 DNA: TGTGCCAGCAGCCCGGGACTTAGATCCTACGAGCAGTACTTC. It codes for CASSPGLRSYEQYF.

The chain couples TRBV11-2 to TRBJ2-1, with 9 positions matching TRBD2. CDR3 length: 15 amino acids. Germline trimming cut 4 bases from V and 3 bases from J; bases unmatched to any gene: 4. The germline V gene encodes CDR1 SGHAT and CDR2 FQNNGV. In DNA, the CDR3 is TGTGCCAGCAGCTCGACGACTAGCGGCTACAATGAGCAGTTCTTC. Its protein product is CASSSTTSGYNEQFF.

This chain uses TRBV28 with TRBJ1-4; 8 bases fit TRBD1. J gave up 6 bases and V 4 bases, and 4 bases lay outside the gene matches. The CDR3 length is 14 residues. CDR1 is MDHEN and CDR2 is SYDVKM in the germline V gene. The CDR3 DNA follows: TGTGCCAGCAGTTCAGGGGGCGTCGATGAAAAACTGTTTTTT. Amino acid sequence: CASSSGGVDEKLFF.

The chain has TRBV24-1 and TRBJ2-3; 15 bases are shared with TRBD2. J gave up 2 bases and V 6 bases, and 11 bases lay outside the gene matches. CDR3 length: 19 residues. Germline CDR1 and CDR2: KGHDR and SFDVKD. The CDR3 here is CATSRTGTSGGPDTDTQYF. As DNA, the CDR3 is TGTGCCACCAGTAGAACCGGGACTAGCGGGGGGCCCGACACAGATACGCAGTATTTT.

This chain joins TRBV4-3 and TRBJ2-7, with 7 bases lining up with TRBD2. The CDR3 loop spans 15 amino acids. Germline assignment: CDR1 LGHNA and CDR2 YSLEER. The trim removed 0 bases at V and 4 bases at J, leaving 6 bases unmatched. Written as DNA, the CDR3 is TGCGCCAGCAGCCAAGATGCGGGGGTCTTGTACGAGCAGTACTTC. Protein: CASSQDAGVLYEQYF.

V usage is TRBV6-1 and J usage is TRBJ1-1; weak D call: TRBD1 (5 bases). Trimming stripped 0 bases from V and 2 bases from J, with 10 bases between. Per the germline V gene, CDR1 is MNHNS and CDR2 is SASEGT. The CDR3 length is 15 residues. The CDR3 reads CASSEAGPLNTEAFF. CDR3 DNA: TGTGCCAGCAGTGAAGCGGGGCCCCTTAACACTGAAGCTTTCTTT.

CDR3 loop: CASSEGLGGSEKLFF. The CDR3 DNA is TGTGCCAGCAGTGAAGGTCTTGGAGGAAGTGAAAAACTGTTTTTT. This rearrangement joins TRBV2 to TRBJ1-4; D is uncertain. Germline lookup yields CDR1 SNHLY and CDR2 FYNNEI. Trimming removed 1 base from V and 7 bases from J, with 13 bases in between. This CDR3 comprises 15 residues.

The CDR3 protein is CSATLEKLFF. The CDR3, as DNA: TGCAGTGCTACGTTGGAAAAACTGTTTTTT. This chain joins TRBV20-1 and TRBJ1-4; D gene unclear. Trimming removed 4 bases from V and 8 bases from J, with 5 bases in between. Germline loops: CDR1 DFQATT, CDR2 SNEGSKA (reference sequence). The CDR3 sequence is 10 residues long.

The J gene is TRBJ2-1, the V gene TRBV29-1; D might be TRBD1 (5 bases). This CDR3 is 14 amino acids long. Trimming took off 1 base at V and 7 bases at J, with 14 bases between the two ends. Germline V gene lookup returns CDR1 SQVTM and CDR2 ANQGSEA. The CDR3 DNA sequence: TGCAGCGTTGAAGGCCCGACAGCTAGGAATGAGCAGTTCTTC. Residues: CSVEGPTARNEQFF.

This clone was recorded many times. The rearrangement uses TRBV27 and TRBJ2-7, with 9 bases fitting TRBD2. Trimming removed 2 bases from V and 0 bases from J; junction bases left unmatched: 5. This CDR3 is 16 amino acids long. Per germline, CDR1 MNHEY and CDR2 SMNVEV (reference sequence). DNA for the CDR3: TGTGCCAGCAGTTTAGCCGGGACTAGCAGCTCCTACGAGCAGTACTTC. Translated: CASSLAGTSSSYEQYF.

This clone has just a few counts. The chain links TRBV4-3 to TRBJ1-3; D gene ambiguous. V was pared by 0 bases and J by 0 bases, with 6 bases between. The CDR3 has 15 amino acids. Looked up from germline, CDR1 is LGHNA and CDR2 is YSLEER. The CDR3 nucleotides read TGCGCCAGCAGCCAAGAGGAGTACTCTGGAAACACCATATATTTT. Translated, it gives CASSQEEYSGNTIYF.

This chain connects TRBV29-1 to TRBJ1-2; 10 bases agree with TRBD1. The CDR3 loop spans 13 amino acids. The germline gives CDR1 SQVTM, CDR2 ANQGSEA. Trimming at V came to 3 bases and at J to 6 bases, leaving 4 bases not matched to a gene. DNA of the CDR3: TGCAGCGTTGATCGACAGGGGGCCCATGGCTACACCTTC. Amino acids: CSVDRQGAHGYTF.

The V call is TRBV20-1, the J call TRBJ1-4; D gene uncertain. Germline CDR1 is DFQATT and CDR2 is SNEGSKA (reference sequence). CDR3 size: 14 residues. Trimming stripped 3 bases from V and 8 bases from J, with 16 bases between. The CDR3 region is CSASWREGGEKLFF. The CDR3 nucleotides are TGCAGTGCTAGTTGGAGAGAAGGCGGGGAAAAACTGTTTTTT.

V and J are TRBV1 and TRBJ1-1; TRBD1 was called by the table and not checked on the DNA. TRBV1 represents a pseudogene. This CDR3 is 16 amino acids long. The CDR3 loop reads CTSSQGPQGSNTEAFF. CDR3 DNA: TGCACCAGCAGCCAAGGTCCACAGGGGTCGAACACTGAAGCTTTCTTT.

This chain joins TRBV12-3 or TRBV12-4 and TRBJ2-7, with 8 bases that match TRBD1. This CDR3 contains 13 residues. V lost 5 bases to trimming and J lost 4 bases; unmatched junction nucleotides: 4. The CDR3 spells CASSQDRVYEQYF. The CDR3 nucleotides are TGTGCCAGCAGTCAGGACAGGGTTTACGAGCAGTACTTC.

The V gene is TRBV18, the J gene TRBJ2-2, with a possible D match to TRBD2 (5 bases). CDR3 size: 15 residues. Trimming took off 4 bases at V and 4 bases at J, with 13 bases between the two ends. Germline-derived CDR1 and CDR2 are KGHSH and LQKENI. CDR3 sequence reads: CASSLAGDFTGELFF. The DNA for the CDR3 is TGTGCCAGCTCACTCGCCGGGGATTTCACCGGGGAGCTGTTTTTT. Full variable domain (rest looked up from reference TRBV18 and TRBJ2-2): NAGVMQNPRHLVRRRGQEARLRCSPMKGHSHVYWYRQLPEEGLKFMVYLQKENIIDESGMPKERFSAEFPKEGPSILRIQQVVRGDSAAYFCASSLAGDFTGELFFGEGSRLTVL.

This clone was observed at least ten times. The V call is TRBV3-1 (or the pseudogene TRBV3-2), the J call TRBJ2-7, with D perhaps TRBD2 (7 bases). Between the trimmed V and J ends, which lost 4 bases and 5 bases, there was a span of 15 bases. Per the germline V gene, CDR1 is LGHDT and CDR2 is YNNKEL (reference sequence). This CDR3 is built from 14 residues. CDR3 loop: CASSRLAEGDEQYF. The CDR3 DNA reads as TGTGCCAGCAGCCGACTAGCAGAGGGGGACGAGCAGTACTTC.

The chain employs TRBV5-5 and TRBJ2-3; no firm D call. The V gene lost 2 bases and the J gene lost 0 bases, with 13 bases spanning the gap. Germline values: CDR1 SGHKS, CDR2 YYEKEE (reference sequence). The CDR3 length is 16 residues. The CDR3 loop is CASSFQVGSSTDTQYF. Written as DNA, the CDR3 is TGTGCCAGCAGCTTCCAGGTTGGGTCTAGCACAGATACGCAGTATTTT.

This clone has only one observation. This chain joins TRBV5-1 and TRBJ1-2, with unresolved D. The CDR3 is 14 amino acids. CDR1 and CDR2 from the germline V gene are SGHRS and YFSETQ. V was clipped by 0 bases and J by 2 bases, with 8 bases between them. This CDR3 reads CASSLVAGNYGYTF. The DNA of the CDR3 is TGCGCCAGCAGCTTGGTAGCGGGAAACTATGGCTACACCTTC.

This clone was observed once. This chain links TRBV9 with TRBJ1-3, with 7 bases aligning to TRBD1. The ends lost 0 bases at V and 3 bases at J; junction bases unmatched: 3. Germline CDR1 and CDR2: SGDLS and YYNGEE. The CDR3 length is 15 residues. As DNA, the CDR3 is TGTGCCAGCAGCGTAGAGGGGGCATATGGAAACACCATATATTTT. Amino acid sequence: CASSVEGAYGNTIYF.

CDR3 residues: CASRQAGKETQYF. The CDR3 region has the DNA TGTGCCAGCAGGCAAGCGGGAAAAGAGACCCAGTACTTC. This chain joins TRBV6-5 and TRBJ2-5; 7 bases are a match to TRBD2. After removal of 6 bases from V and 3 bases from J, the junction contained 4 bases not matched to a gene. CDR3 length: 13 amino acids. Germline V gene sequence: CDR1 MNHEY, CDR2 SVGAGI.

This clone appeared a few times. The CDR3 here is CASSATSGPLPSYNEQFF. The DNA of the CDR3 is TGTGCCAGCAGTGCGACTAGCGGGCCACTCCCCTCCTACAATGAGCAGTTCTTC. This chain connects TRBV4-2 to TRBJ2-1; TRBD2 matches 10 bases. With V trimmed by 6 bases and J by 0 bases, 11 bases remained unmatched. CDR1 and CDR2 (germline): LGHNA, YNFKEQ. The CDR3 is 18 amino acids.

The chain joins TRBV11-2 to TRBJ2-1; TRBD2 might be the D (6 bases). The CDR3 spans 17 residues. CDR1 is SGHAT and CDR2 is FQNNGV in the germline V gene. Trimming took off 6 bases at V and 7 bases at J, with 25 bases between the two ends. In DNA form, the CDR3 reads TGTGCCAGCAGGTACTTAGTGGATGGGGGGAGCGGAAATGAGCAGTTCTTC. The encoded protein is CASRYLVDGGSGNEQFF.

J is TRBJ1-5 and V is TRBV18, with D perhaps TRBD1 (6 bases). The CDR3 consists of 15 residues. V was cut by 4 bases and J by 1 base, with 11 bases left in between. Germline-derived CDR1 and CDR2 are KGHSH and LQKENI. CDR3 sequence: CASSQTGTSNQPQHF. CDR3 nucleotides: TGTGCCAGCTCACAGACCGGGACAAGCAATCAGCCCCAGCATTTT.

This chain joins TRBV5-1 and TRBJ2-1; D possibly corresponds to TRBD1 (6 bases). CDR1 is SGHRS and CDR2 is YFSETQ in the germline V gene. V shed 4 bases and J shed 7 bases, with 15 bases lying between them. This CDR3 region has 14 residues. This chain's CDR3 is CASSVRDTLNEQFF. The CDR3 DNA reads as TGCGCCAGCAGCGTCCGGGACACCTTAAATGAGCAGTTCTTC.

The V call is TRBV10-3, the J call TRBJ1-1; TRBD1 is a possible D gene (6 bases). V was cut by 3 bases and J by 5 bases, with 13 bases left in between. Germline CDR1 ENHRY, CDR2 SYGVKD. The CDR3 has 14 amino acids. CDR3 DNA: TGTGCCATCAGTGACGGGGGGCAGGTAACTGAAGCTTTCTTT. Translating gives CAISDGGQVTEAFF.